What follows describes a single T cell receptor (beta chain). What it binds is unknown. CDR3 size: 14 residues. Germline CDR1 reads SGDLS; CDR2 reads YYNGEE. Deletions cut 4 bases from V and 4 bases from J, with 11 bases between. Alongside a J-beta primer mix, a sample-barcoded 5' primer served in a second PCR lasting roughly 6 to 11 cycles. TCRdb fed the 5' RACE reads into MiXCR, producing one record per CDR3 protein. The sample holds roughly 640,000 distinct CDR3 sequences, 25% to 30% seen once. The record originates from a study of blood T cells in healthy people across ages. Overall study findings and caveats: Diversity estimates from one million T cells were considered underestimates. Higher diversity and more naive CD4+ cells were features of long-lived donors, compared to aged donors.

There were healthy Caucasian individuals from Russia, aged about 6 to 100, serving as donors. Material for sequencing was blood. This chain connects TRBV9 to TRBJ2-2; no clear D. The source is a woman aged 80 or over in good health. The CDR3, as DNA: TGTGCCAGCAGCTACCAGTTAGGCACCGGGGAGCTGTTTTTT. The encoded protein is CASSYQLGTGELFF.